A selection of T cell receptor beta chains follows, all from one sample in a study of T cells in Graves' hyperthyroidism and ophthalmopathy. Using its own MiXCR run on the multiplex PCR reads, TCRdb lists one record per CDR3 protein. The repertoire consists of about 690,000 distinct CDR3 sequences, with 15% to 20% occurring once and the leading ten covering around a sixth. Sample: blood. These receptors all come from a man between 50 and 59 years old with Graves' hyperthyroidism. CDR3s include the opening cysteine and the closing phenylalanine or tryptophan. Each record gives: V gene, CDR3 length, D gene, J gene, clone size, CDR3 DNA, CDR3 protein. A D gene is named only where the DNA matches it firmly. Part of the rows lack a size; the others show once, few, many or a class for expanded clones.

v_gene: TRBV19
len: 13
d_gene: -
j_gene: TRBJ2-7
abundance: few
CDR3nt: TGTGCCAGTAGTATCACTAGGACCTACGAGCAGTACTTC
CDR3aa: CASSITRTYEQYF

v_gene: TRBV7-2
len: 14
d_gene: -
j_gene: TRBJ2-7
abundance: -
CDR3nt: TGTGCCAGCAGCCCAGGACAGATCCCCTACGAGCAGTACTTC
CDR3aa: CASSPGQIPYEQYF

v_gene: TRBV29-1
len: 14
d_gene: TRBD1
j_gene: TRBJ1-4
abundance: many
CDR3nt: TGCAGCGGGACGGGGACAGATAAAAATGAAAAACTGTTTTTT
CDR3aa: CSGTGTDKNEKLFF

v_gene: TRBV28
len: 18
d_gene: -
j_gene: TRBJ1-5
abundance: -
CDR3nt: TGTGCCAGCAGTTCTACAGAATTATCAGGGATGGGCAATCAGCCCCAGCATTTT
CDR3aa: CASSSTELSGMGNQPQHF

v_gene: TRBV6-6
len: 14
d_gene: -
j_gene: TRBJ1-1
abundance: few
CDR3nt: TGTGCCAGCAGTTACGATAGCGGGAACACTGAAGCTTTCTTT
CDR3aa: CASSYDSGNTEAFF

v_gene: TRBV30
len: 15
d_gene: -
j_gene: TRBJ2-5
abundance: few
CDR3nt: TGTGCCTGGAGTGTTGGGGGAAGCGGAGAAGAGACCCAGTACTTC
CDR3aa: CAWSVGGSGEETQYF

v_gene: TRBV20-1
len: 11
d_gene: -
j_gene: TRBJ1-1
abundance: many
CDR3nt: TGCAGTGCTACCTCAGGTGCTGAAGCTTTCTTT
CDR3aa: CSATSGAEAFF

v_gene: TRBV28
len: 13
d_gene: TRBD2
j_gene: TRBJ2-7
abundance: many
CDR3nt: TGTGCCAGCAGAAGCGGGATCTCCTACGAGCAGTACTTC
CDR3aa: CASRSGISYEQYF

v_gene: TRBV25-1
len: 16
d_gene: -
j_gene: TRBJ1-4
abundance: -
CDR3nt: TGTGCCAGCAGTGAAAGCGGGACGGCCATCAATGAAAAACTGTTTTTT
CDR3aa: CASSESGTAINEKLFF

v_gene: TRBV11-2
len: 17
d_gene: TRBD2
j_gene: TRBJ2-3
abundance: many
CDR3nt: TGTGCCAGCAGCCCCCTCCGAATAGCGGGAGGGCCAGATACGCAGTATTTT
CDR3aa: CASSPLRIAGGPDTQYF

v_gene: TRBV12-3/TRBV12-4
len: 13
d_gene: -
j_gene: TRBJ2-7
abundance: many
CDR3nt: TGTGCCAGCAGTGCCACGGGACGTAACGAGCAGTACTTC
CDR3aa: CASSATGRNEQYF

v_gene: TRBV19
len: 14
d_gene: -
j_gene: TRBJ1-6
abundance: many
CDR3nt: TGTGCCAGTACCGCTTGGGGTAATAATTCACCCCTCCACTTT
CDR3aa: CASTAWGNNSPLHF

v_gene: TRBV6-5
len: 16
d_gene: -
j_gene: TRBJ1-1
abundance: few
CDR3nt: TGTGCCAGCAGTTACTCGAAGGGACATATGAACACTGAAGCTTTCTTT
CDR3aa: CASSYSKGHMNTEAFF

v_gene: TRBV9
len: 14
d_gene: -
j_gene: TRBJ2-2
abundance: -
CDR3nt: TGTGCCAGCAGAAGAGGGGGGAACACCGAGGAGCTGTTTTTT
CDR3aa: CASRRGGNTEELFF

v_gene: TRBV20-1
len: 14
d_gene: -
j_gene: TRBJ2-7
abundance: many
CDR3nt: TGCAGTGCCGAAAACCGACTAGGATCCTACGAGCAGTACTTC
CDR3aa: CSAENRLGSYEQYF

v_gene: TRBV28
len: 14
d_gene: TRBD2
j_gene: TRBJ2-1
abundance: many
CDR3nt: TGTGCCAGCAGTTTCGGGAGGCCCCTCGATGAGCAGTTCTTC
CDR3aa: CASSFGRPLDEQFF

v_gene: TRBV11-2
len: 14
d_gene: -
j_gene: TRBJ1-1
abundance: -
CDR3nt: TGTGCCAGCAGCTTAGTGGTTCTGCGGCCCACGGCTTTCTTT
CDR3aa: CASSLVVLRPTAFF

v_gene: TRBV28
len: 16
d_gene: TRBD2
j_gene: TRBJ2-3
abundance: many
CDR3nt: TGTGCCAGCAGCCACGGACTAGCGGGAGACTCAGATACGCAGTATTTT
CDR3aa: CASSHGLAGDSDTQYF

v_gene: TRBV5-1
len: 14
d_gene: TRBD2
j_gene: TRBJ2-1
abundance: few
CDR3nt: TGCGCCAGCAGCTTGCGGGAGGGCCGCAATGAGCAGTTCTTC
CDR3aa: CASSLREGRNEQFF

v_gene: TRBV20-1
len: 17
d_gene: -
j_gene: TRBJ2-7
abundance: -
CDR3nt: TGCAGTGCTGCCCTTATGCGGCCTTCCCAACCAACCTACGAGCAGTACTTC
CDR3aa: CSAALMRPSQPTYEQYF

v_gene: TRBV7-2
len: 11
d_gene: -
j_gene: TRBJ1-1
abundance: many
CDR3nt: TGTGCCAGCATCCTCGGAATTGAAGCTTTCTTT
CDR3aa: CASILGIEAFF

v_gene: TRBV10-1
len: 12
d_gene: -
j_gene: TRBJ1-1
abundance: -
CDR3nt: TGCGCCAGCTCAGGGGAGGGCACTGAAGCTTTCTTT
CDR3aa: CASSGEGTEAFF